The source of this T cell receptor (beta chain) is a study of OX40 agonist ivuxolimab in advanced cancers. Whole-study context: Patients in dose escalation had liver, melanoma, kidney or head and neck cancers. Study conclusions and caveats: In a subset of nonresponders, normalized T-cell clonal expansion was also low. CD8+ T cells averaged more expanded clones than CD4+.

The ends were cut back, 7 bases at V and 4 bases at J, with 19 bases in the middle. This CDR3 contains 15 residues. In germline, CDR1 is MNHEY, CDR2 SVGAGI. Produced via immunoSEQ multiplex PCR; TCRdb's table is partial and in-frame only. The sample gives some 62,000 clones, around 93% of which show up once; roughly 13% is in the top ten. In the case of this clone: The antigen remains unidentified.

V gene TRBV6-5 combines with J gene TRBJ1-2; tentative D call: TRBD1 (5 bases). The sequencing used CD4+ or CD8+ T cells sorted from blood, collected in a trial of the OX40 agonist ivuxolimab. The sequence was collected from an adult with an advanced solid tumor such as melanoma, head and neck, liver or kidney cancer. In nucleotides, the CDR3 is TGTGCCAGCACCAATTTGCGGGACCGCTTCTATGGCTACACCTTC. Translated, it gives CASTNLRDRFYGYTF.